This is a list of T cell receptor beta chains from one sample in a study of blood T cell repertoires in COVID-19. This table comes from immunoSEQ multiplex PCR, and its TCRdb copy is limited to in-frame clones, with some not included. Of approximately 300,000 clones listed, roughly 90% are singletons. The sample consisted of peripheral blood. The receptors shown here come from a man younger than 35 who had recovered from COVID-19. CDR3s include the opening cysteine and the closing phenylalanine or tryptophan. The D gene is left open where the match is weak. Expanded clones are given a class, and other clones once, few, many or no size at all.

TRBD1	.	TRBV2	TRBJ2-3	CASSGTGVTDTQYF	TGTGCCAGCAGTGGGACAGGGGTCACAGATACGCAGTATTTT
.	.	TRBV3-1/TRBV3-2	TRBJ1-5	CASSQEWGRDLHF	TGTGCCAGCAGCCAAGAGTGGGGCAGAGATTTGCATTTT
.	few	TRBV27	TRBJ1-1	CASSLLVGGTEAFF	TGTGCCAGCAGTTTATTGGTCGGAGGCACTGAAGCTTTCTTT
TRBD2	.	TRBV18	TRBJ2-7	CASSVGTTQYEQYF	TGTGCCAGCTCAGTGGGGACTACACAATACGAGCAGTACTTC
.	.	TRBV18	TRBJ1-1	CASSPSTGRMNTEAFF	TGTGCCAGCTCACCGAGTACGGGAAGAATGAACACTGAAGCTTTCTTT
TRBD2	.	TRBV25-1	TRBJ2-1	CASSEYSGGAYNEQFF	TGTGCCAGCAGTGAATATTCGGGAGGTGCCTACAATGAGCAGTTCTTC
TRBD1	.	TRBV7-3	TRBJ1-2	CASSLLDRAGYTF	TGTGCCAGCAGCTTGTTGGACAGGGCTGGCTACACCTTC
TRBD2	.	TRBV19	TRBJ2-3	CASSPLGREGADTQYF	TGTGCCAGTAGTCCCCTGGGGCGGGAGGGCGCAGATACGCAGTATTTT
TRBD1	.	TRBV7-2	TRBJ2-6	CASSNGQAPFSGANVLTF	TGTGCCAGCAGCAACGGACAGGCGCCCTTCTCTGGGGCCAACGTCCTGACTTTC
TRBD1	once	TRBV5-1	TRBJ2-3	CASSNRDRAQYF	TGCGCCAGCAGCAACCGGGACAGGGCGCAGTATTTT
.	.	TRBV7-9	TRBJ2-3	CASSFSPGRGTDTQYF	TGTGCCAGCAGCTTTAGCCCGGGGAGAGGGACAGATACGCAGTATTTT
.	.	TRBV19	TRBJ1-5	CASSTGTYQPQHF	TGTGCCAGTAGTACAGGGACTTATCAGCCCCAGCATTTT
.	.	TRBV4-1	TRBJ1-3	CASSQPTGNSGNTIYF	TGCGCCAGCAGCCAACCCACAGGGAACTCTGGAAACACCATATATTTT
TRBD1	.	TRBV18	TRBJ2-7	CASSPKRDRTYEQYF	TGTGCCAGCTCACCAAAAAGGGACAGGACCTACGAGCAGTACTTC
TRBD1	.	TRBV12-3/TRBV12-4	TRBJ1-2	CASSRTGDYGYTF	TGTGCCAGCAGCAGGACAGGAGACTATGGCTACACCTTC
.	.	TRBV19	TRBJ2-2	CASSVTDRTGELFF	TGTGCCAGTAGTGTTACGGACAGAACCGGGGAGCTGTTTTTT
.	.	TRBV19	TRBJ1-2	CASWSEQGWAAAGYTF	TGTGCCAGTTGGAGCGAACAGGGATGGGCGGCTGCTGGCTACACCTTC
.	few	TRBV6-5	TRBJ1-5	CASTPGGGMPQHF	TGTGCCAGCACCCCCGGGGGGGGGATGCCCCAGCATTTT
.	.	TRBV4-2	TRBJ1-4	CASSQGPVPGTNEKLFF	TGTGCCAGCAGCCAAGGTCCGGTGCCTGGAACTAATGAAAAACTGTTTTTT
TRBD1	.	TRBV12-3/TRBV12-4	TRBJ1-2	CASSDRVRGYTF	TGTGCCAGCAGTGACAGGGTGAGGGGCTACACCTTC
.	once	TRBV10-3	TRBJ1-6	CAISAPESSSPLHF	TGTGCCATCAGTGCGCCCGAGAGTAGCTCACCCCTCCACTTT
.	.	TRBV2	TRBJ1-3	CASIGGAGGNTIYF	TGTGCCAGCATAGGGGGGGCTGGTGGAAACACCATATATTTT
TRBD1	.	TRBV27	TRBJ1-6	CASSQTGGGSPLHF	TGTGCCAGCAGCCAGACAGGGGGCGGTTCACCCCTCCACTTT
.	.	TRBV7-2	TRBJ1-2	CASSAHSANYGYTF	TGTGCCAGCAGCGCCCATAGCGCTAACTATGGCTACACCTTC
TRBD1	.	TRBV18	TRBJ2-4	CASSLGTGAKNIQYF	TGTGCCAGCTCACTTGGGACAGGGGCCAAAAACATTCAGTACTTC